Detailed here is one T cell receptor beta chain. The sample originates from a study of blood T cell repertoires in COVID-19. The table came from immunoSEQ multiplex PCR; TCRdb's copy has only in-frame clones and leaves some out. The sample carries 150,000 to 200,000 clones, under 90% recorded once. J gave up 8 bases and V 4 bases, and 5 bases lay outside the gene matches. Germline V gives CDR1 SGHNT, CDR2 YYREEE (reference sequence). The CDR3 sequence is 12 residues long. What was sequenced was peripheral blood. The gene calls are TRBV5-4 and TRBJ1-2; 7 bases map to TRBD1. The source of this sequence is a woman in her 70s with COVID-19, enrolled during active disease. As DNA, the CDR3 is TGTGCCAGCAGCCCGAGGGGGCAAGGCTACACCTTC. As protein: CASSPRGQGYTF.